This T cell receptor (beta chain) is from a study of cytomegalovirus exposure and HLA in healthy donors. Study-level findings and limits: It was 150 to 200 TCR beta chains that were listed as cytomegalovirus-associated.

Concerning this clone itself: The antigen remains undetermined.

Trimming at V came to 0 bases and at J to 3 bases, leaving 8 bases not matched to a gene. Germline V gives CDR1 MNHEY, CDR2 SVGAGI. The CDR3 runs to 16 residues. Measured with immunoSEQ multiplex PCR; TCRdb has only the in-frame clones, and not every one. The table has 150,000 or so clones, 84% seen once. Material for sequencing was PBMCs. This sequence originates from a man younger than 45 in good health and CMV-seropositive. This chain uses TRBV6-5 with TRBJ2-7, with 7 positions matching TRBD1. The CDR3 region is CASSYSYGDRFYEQYF. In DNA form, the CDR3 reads TGTGCCAGCAGTTACTCATATGGGGACAGATTCTACGAGCAGTACTTC.